The present TCR beta chain was sequenced within a study of T cell clonotyping in hematopoietic cell transplantation. General study findings and limits: Recipient TCR diversity dropped after transplant; expanded clonotypes rose from day 30 to 180.

Turning to this clone: The antigen remains undetermined.

This CDR3 has 15 residues. Trimming removed 2 bases from V and 7 bases from J; junction bases left unmatched: 2. Germline-derived CDR1 and CDR2 are MNHEY and SVGAGI. Profiled with immunoSEQ multiplex PCR; TCRdb holds only in-frame clones, not every one. The table shows about 15,000 clones, with 90% to 95% occurring only once. The chain recombines TRBV6-5 with TRBJ1-6; TRBD1 matches 10 bases. Source: PBMCs, taken 30 days after allogeneic stem cell transplant. The source of this sequence is a male patient aged 60 to 75 who had an allogeneic stem cell transplant from an unrelated donor, so the T cells may come from the graft donor. Some clones in this sample may be carry-over from other donors' samples. The CDR3 is CASSYLGQGNSPLHF. As DNA, the CDR3 is TGTGCCAGCAGTTACCTGGGACAGGGGAATTCACCCCTCCACTTT.